These 27 T cell receptor beta chains were sequenced from one sample in a study of cytotoxic CD8 clonotypes in ibrutinib-treated CLL. Sequencing used immunoSEQ multiplex PCR; TCRdb keeps in-frame clones, though not all of them. The repertoire holds 250,000 or so clones, with about three quarters as singletons. The sample in question was PBMCs, obtained after 24 months of ibrutinib treatment. The receptors here all came from a human donor with chronic lymphocytic leukemia.

The J gene is TRBJ2-3, the V gene TRBV12-5; a possible D gene is TRBD2 (5 bases). V lost 3 bases to trimming and J lost 3 bases, with 7 bases between them. The CDR3 has 13 amino acids. Germline V gene lookup returns CDR1 LGHNT and CDR2 FRNRAP. This chain's CDR3 is CASGFGGTDTQYF. In nucleotides, the CDR3 is TGTGCTAGTGGTTTTGGCGGGACAGATACGCAGTATTTT.

A single count supports this clone. The chain employs TRBV10-1 and TRBJ1-1; D might be TRBD1 (6 bases). CDR1 and CDR2 (germline): WNHNN, SYGVQD (reference sequence). This CDR3 is 13 amino acids long. The germline V and J ends were trimmed by 6 bases and 1 base, with 9 bases remaining between them. The CDR3 region is CASREQGNTEAFF. In nucleotides, the CDR3 is TGCGCCAGCAGAGAACAGGGGAACACTGAAGCTTTCTTT.

The chain joins TRBV30 to TRBJ2-7, with D perhaps matching TRBD2 (5 bases). This CDR3 comprises 14 residues. V was pared by 0 bases and J by 5 bases, with 14 bases between. Per the germline V gene, CDR1 is GTSNPN and CDR2 is SVGIG (reference sequence). CDR3 loop: CAWSVRDRFHEQYF. In DNA, the CDR3 is TGTGCCTGGAGTGTACGGGATCGCTTCCACGAGCAGTACTTC. Based on the CDR3 plus reference TRBV30 and TRBJ2-7, the full variable domain is SQTIHQWPATLVQPVGSPLSLECTVEGTSNPNLYWYRQAAGRGLQLLFYSVGIGQISSEVPQNLSASRPQDRQFILSSKKLLLSDSGFYLCAWSVRDRFHEQYFGPGTRLTVT.

This rearrangement joins TRBV4-2 to TRBJ2-7; D might be TRBD2 (5 bases). CDR3 length equals 16 residues. V gave up 4 bases and J gave up 0 bases, with 16 bases separating them. The germline gives CDR1 LGHNA, CDR2 YNFKEQ. The DNA for the CDR3 is TGTGCCAGCAGCCCTACGAGGGCGAAGAGCTCCTACGAGCAGTACTTC. This codes for CASSPTRAKSSYEQYF.

This chain joins TRBV4-3 and TRBJ2-5; TRBD2 matches 7 bases. This CDR3 has 15 amino acids. The V and J ends lost 0 bases and 7 bases, in that order; junction bases with no gene match: 8. Germline CDR1 reads LGHNA; CDR2 reads YSLEER. The CDR3: CASSQEVGGRGTQYF. For the CDR3, the DNA is TGCGCCAGCAGCCAAGAAGTAGGCGGGAGAGGGACCCAGTACTTC.

The chain combines TRBV6-6 with TRBJ1-2, with D unclear. Trimming took off 7 bases at V and 7 bases at J, with 10 bases between the two ends. This CDR3 spans 11 amino acids. Germline CDR1 reads MNHNY; CDR2 reads SVGAGI (reference sequence). The CDR3 DNA reads as TGTGCCAGCACCCAGGAGGTTGGCTACACCTTC. Protein product: CASTQEVGYTF.

V and J are TRBV6-5 and TRBJ2-1, with 8 bases identical to TRBD1. CDR1 is MNHEY and CDR2 is SVGAGI in the germline V gene. There are 15 residues in the CDR3. V lost 4 bases and J lost 10; bases outside the gene matches: 12. The CDR3 region has the DNA TGTGCCAGCAGTTTTCTCGGGGACAGGCCGAACGAGCAGTTCTTC. It specifies CASSFLGDRPNEQFF.

The V gene is TRBV18, the J gene TRBJ2-7; 8 bases match TRBD1. The CDR3 runs 14 residues. V trimming: 3 bases; J trimming: 7 bases; junction bases outside the gene matches: 8. Germline V gene lookup returns CDR1 KGHSH and CDR2 LQKENI. The CDR3 DNA reads TGTGCCAGCTCACCTGAGGGACAGGCCCGGGAGCAGTACTTC. It codes for CASSPEGQAREQYF.

This rearrangement joins TRBV27 to TRBJ1-5; D might be TRBD1 (5 bases). Deletions cut 11 bases from V and 0 bases from J, with 14 bases between. This CDR3 region has 14 residues. Germline CDR1 is MNHEY and CDR2 is SMNVEV (reference sequence). The CDR3 bases are TGTGCCTCCCGTGGGGGATATAGCAATCAGCCCCAGCATTTT. It specifies CASRGGYSNQPQHF.

The rearrangement links TRBV4-1 to TRBJ2-7; D gene uncertain. Trimming pared 0 bases from V and 3 bases from J, leaving 9 bases between. The CDR3 extends over 14 amino acids. The germline gives CDR1 MGHRA, CDR2 YSYEKL. In nucleotides, the CDR3 is TGCGCCAGCAGCCAAGATCAAAGGTTCTACGAGCAGTACTTC. Protein product: CASSQDQRFYEQYF.

As to this clone: This sample includes further DNA sequences coding for the same CDR3. The chain recombines TRBV9 with TRBJ2-5, with no clear D. Germline-derived CDR1 and CDR2 are SGDLS and YYNGEE. This CDR3 comprises 10 residues. Trimming left V 3 bases short and J 4 bases short, with 1 base between. The chain's CDR3 is CASSGETQYF. CDR3 sequence (DNA): TGTGCCAGCAGCGGAGAGACCCAGTACTTC.

Details on this clone: Other DNA sequences in this sample translate to the same CDR3. This rearrangement joins TRBV5-1 to TRBJ2-5, with D maybe TRBD2 (5 bases). Germline assignment: CDR1 SGHRS and CDR2 YFSETQ. V lost 0 bases and J lost 5, with 11 bases in between. This CDR3 comprises 14 residues. This CDR3 is CASSLELVRETQYF. The DNA of the CDR3 is TGCGCCAGCAGCTTGGAACTAGTACGGGAGACCCAGTACTTC.

This chain connects TRBV28 to TRBJ1-1; no definite D call. The V gene lost 3 bases and the J gene lost 4 bases, with 15 bases spanning the gap. Per germline, CDR1 MDHEN and CDR2 SYDVKM. The CDR3 loop spans 15 amino acids. CDR3 coding DNA: TGTGCCAGCAGTTTGCCCGACCGGGGTGGCACTGAAGCTTTCTTT. It yields the protein CASSLPDRGGTEAFF.

The chain combines TRBV6-6 with TRBJ2-3; D is perhaps TRBD1 (6 bases). The CDR3 runs to 14 residues. The germline CDR1 and CDR2 sequences are MNHNY and SVGAGI (reference sequence). V lost 11 bases and J 2 bases, leaving 17 bases between the germline ends. CDR3 loop: CAAASGTYTDTQYF. CDR3 nucleotides: TGTGCCGCCGCCTCCGGGACATACACAGATACGCAGTATTTT.

The chain couples TRBV10-3 to TRBJ2-7, with a weak D call TRBD1 (6 bases). The CDR3 contains 15 residues. Deletions cut 7 bases from V and 7 bases from J, with 23 bases between. The germline V gene has CDR1 ENHRY and CDR2 SYGVKD. CDR3 DNA: TGTGCCATCACGGGACAAAGGAAGGGGACGGGGGAGCAGTACTTC. Translating gives CAITGQRKGTGEQYF.

This clone was detected only a few times. This rearrangement joins TRBV25-1 to TRBJ1-5; no firm D call. V was pared by 3 bases and J by 3 bases, with 9 bases between. CDR3 length: 14 residues. Germline V gives CDR1 MGHDK, CDR2 SYGVNS. DNA for the CDR3: TGTGCCAGCAGTGAGTCTACCACCAATCAGCCCCAGCATTTT. Translated: CASSESTTNQPQHF.

In this sample, this clone turned up a few times. This sequence joins TRBV19 and TRBJ2-1; D tentatively fits TRBD1 or TRBD2 (6 bases each). Germline V gives CDR1 LNHDA, CDR2 SQIVND (reference sequence). Between the trimmed V and J ends, which lost 4 bases and 7 bases, there was a span of 17 bases. CDR3 size: 15 residues. CDR3 DNA sequence: TGTGCCAGTAGTACGGGGGCTTATACGTCTAATGAGCAGTTCTTC. Its translation: CASSTGAYTSNEQFF.

This clone was counted between two and nine times. The chain uses TRBV19 and TRBJ2-7; unclear D gene. The CDR3 loop spans 14 amino acids. Germline values: CDR1 LNHDA, CDR2 SQIVND (reference sequence). V lost 3 bases and J lost 0, with 9 bases in between. The CDR3 DNA reads TGTGCCAGTAGTATCCATATAAGCTCCTACGAGCAGTACTTC. Its translation is CASSIHISSYEQYF.

The genes are TRBV7-2 and TRBJ2-1, with D perhaps matching TRBD2 (6 bases). Germline-derived CDR1 and CDR2 are SGHTA and FQGNSA. This CDR3 is 18 amino acids long. The V end was cut by 2 bases, the J end by 0 bases, with 17 bases between. CDR3 region: CASSLRTDYVSSYNEQFF. DNA for the CDR3: TGTGCCAGCAGCTTACGGACGGACTATGTTAGCTCCTACAATGAGCAGTTCTTC.

The chain has TRBV9 and TRBJ2-7; TRBD2 is a possible D gene (6 bases). CDR1 and CDR2 (germline): SGDLS, YYNGEE. This CDR3 has 15 residues. Trimming took off 5 bases at V and 4 bases at J, with 19 bases between the two ends. CDR3 residues: CASSPGVARNYEQYF. Here the CDR3 DNA reads TGTGCCAGCAGTCCGGGAGTTGCGAGAAATTACGAGCAGTACTTC.

The chain uses TRBV6-4 and TRBJ1-6; D not certain. Germline V gene data show CDR1 as MRHNA and CDR2 as SNTAGT. Trimming shortened V by 4 bases and J by 5 bases, and 15 bases separated the two germline ends. CDR3 size: 16 residues. Written as DNA, the CDR3 is TGTGCCAGCAGTGCCGCCGGGGTTGGGCATAATTCACCCCTCCACTTT. This encodes CASSAAGVGHNSPLHF.

This clone showed up just a few times. The J gene is TRBJ1-3, the V gene TRBV4-3, with 7 bases that match TRBD1. The CDR3 is 17 residues long. Germline V lookup: CDR1 LGHNA, CDR2 YSLEER. V trimming: 5 bases; J trimming: 3 bases; junction bases outside the gene matches: 13. The CDR3 loop reads CASSETGSKGFGNTIYF. DNA of the CDR3: TGCGCCAGCAGCGAGACAGGGAGCAAGGGGTTTGGAAACACCATATATTTT.

The chain uses TRBV28 and TRBJ2-7, with D perhaps TRBD2 (6 bases). V was pared by 6 bases and J by 2 bases, with 14 bases between. The CDR3 is 14 residues long. Germline V CDR1 and CDR2: MDHEN, SYDVKM. CDR3 sequence reads: CASRRGGNTYEQYF. CDR3 bases: TGTGCCAGCAGAAGGGGCGGGAATACCTACGAGCAGTACTTC. Combining the CDR3 with reference TRBV28 and TRBJ2-7 gives the whole variable domain DVKVTQSSRYLVKRTGEKVFLECVQDMDHENMFWYRQDPGLGLRLIYFSYDVKMKEKGDIPEGYSVSREKKERFSLILESASTNQTSMYLCASRRGGNTYEQYFGPGTRLTVT.

This clone was counted ten times or more. This chain joins TRBV5-1 and TRBJ2-5, with a possible D match to TRBD2 (5 bases). The germline V gene encodes CDR1 SGHRS and CDR2 YFSETQ. V lost 4 bases to trimming and J lost 5 bases, with 18 bases between them. The CDR3 extends over 15 amino acids. This CDR3 is CASSRNPGLGETQYF. The CDR3 DNA reads as TGCGCCAGCAGCAGGAACCCGGGGTTAGGGGAGACCCAGTACTTC. Full variable domain (rest looked up from reference TRBV5-1 and TRBJ2-5): KAGVTQTPRYLIKTRGQQVTLSCSPISGHRSVSWYQQTPGQGLQFLFEYFSETQRNKGNFPGRFSGRQFSNSRSEMNVSTLELGDSALYLCASSRNPGLGETQYFGPGTRLLVL.

The rearrangement uses TRBV7-2 and TRBJ2-5; no reliable D call. Trimming stripped 2 bases from V and 2 bases from J, with 6 bases between. Germline lookup yields CDR1 SGHTA and CDR2 FQGNSA. The CDR3 has 13 amino acids. CDR3 in amino acids: CASSLNLQETQYF. Here the CDR3 DNA reads TGTGCCAGCAGCTTAAATCTTCAAGAGACCCAGTACTTC.

The gene calls are TRBV19 and TRBJ2-5; TRBD1 might be the D (5 bases). V was pared by 6 bases and J by 7 bases, with 15 bases between. The germline V gene has CDR1 LNHDA and CDR2 SQIVND (reference sequence). CDR3 length: 13 amino acids. The CDR3 loop reads CASSPETRGTQYF. The CDR3 region has the DNA TGTGCCAGTAGCCCCGAGACAAGGGGGACCCAGTACTTC.

This rearrangement joins TRBV5-1 to TRBJ2-1; possible D gene TRBD2, 7 bases. Germline V gene lookup returns CDR1 SGHRS and CDR2 YFSETQ. V was pared by 2 bases and J by 2 bases, with 11 bases between. The CDR3 runs to 15 residues. CDR3 nucleotide sequence: TGCGCCAGCAGCTTAGCGGGACAAACCTACAATGAGCAGTTCTTC. Translated: CASSLAGQTYNEQFF.